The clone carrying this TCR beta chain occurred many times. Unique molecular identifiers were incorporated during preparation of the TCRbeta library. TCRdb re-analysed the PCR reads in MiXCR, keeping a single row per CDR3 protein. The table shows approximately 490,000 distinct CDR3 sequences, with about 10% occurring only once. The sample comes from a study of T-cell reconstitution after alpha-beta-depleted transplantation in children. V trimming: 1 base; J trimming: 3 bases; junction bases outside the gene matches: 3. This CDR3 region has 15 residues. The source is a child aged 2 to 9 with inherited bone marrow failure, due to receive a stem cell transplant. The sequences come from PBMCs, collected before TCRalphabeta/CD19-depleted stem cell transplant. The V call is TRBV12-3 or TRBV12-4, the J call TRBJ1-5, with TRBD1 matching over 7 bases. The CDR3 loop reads CASSLGDRDNQPQHF. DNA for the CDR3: TGTGCCAGCAGTTTAGGAGACAGGGACAATCAGCCCCAGCATTTT.